The clone carrying this TCR beta chain was detected once. This sample is part of a study of T cell responses to AZD1222 COVID-19 vaccine. Assay used: immunoSEQ multiplex PCR; TCRdb lists only in-frame clones, some missing. Among around 140,000 clones listed, 93% were seen once. Germline V CDR1 and CDR2: SGHAT, FQNNGV. V shed 8 bases and J shed 5 bases, with 15 bases lying between them. The length of the CDR3 is 14 residues. The sequencing here drew on peripheral blood, taken on day 0 of AZD1222 vaccination. V gene TRBV11-2 combines with J gene TRBJ1-4, with D unclear. This clonotype originated in an adult in good health. This chain's CDR3 is CASRRSTANEKLFF. The CDR3 region has the DNA TGTGCCAGCCGTCGGTCCACAGCAAATGAAAAACTGTTTTTT. Combining the CDR3 with reference TRBV11-2 and TRBJ1-4 gives the whole variable domain EAGVAQSPRYKIIEKRQSVAFWCNPISGHATLYWYQQILGQGPKLLIQFQNNGVVDDSQLPKDRFSAERLKGVDSTLKIQPAKLEDSAVYLCASRRSTANEKLFFGSGTQLSVL.